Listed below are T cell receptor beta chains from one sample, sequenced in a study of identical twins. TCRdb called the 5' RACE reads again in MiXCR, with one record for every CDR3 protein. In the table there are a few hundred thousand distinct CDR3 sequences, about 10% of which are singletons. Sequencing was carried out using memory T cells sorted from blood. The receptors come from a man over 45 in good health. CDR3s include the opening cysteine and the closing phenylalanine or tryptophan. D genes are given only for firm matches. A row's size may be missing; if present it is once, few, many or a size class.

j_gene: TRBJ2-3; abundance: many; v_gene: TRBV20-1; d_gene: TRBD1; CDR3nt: TGCAGTGCCGCCACAGGGGTTTGGACAGATACGCAGTATTTT; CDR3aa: CSAATGVWTDTQYF
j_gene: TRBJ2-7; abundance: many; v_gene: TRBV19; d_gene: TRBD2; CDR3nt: TGTGCCAGTAGAGAAAGGGCGGGAGCCCCCTACGAGCAGTACTTC; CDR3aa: CASRERAGAPYEQYF
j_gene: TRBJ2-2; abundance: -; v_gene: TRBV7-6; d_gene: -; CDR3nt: TGTGCCAGCAGCTTGGCAGCCACGAACACCGGGGAGCTGTTTTTT; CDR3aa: CASSLAATNTGELFF
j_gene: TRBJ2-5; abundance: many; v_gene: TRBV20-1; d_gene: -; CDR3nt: TGCAGTGCTAGAGTGAGCAGGGCCCAAGAGACCCAGTACTTC; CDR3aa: CSARVSRAQETQYF
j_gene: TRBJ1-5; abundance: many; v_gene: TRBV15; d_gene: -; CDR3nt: TGTGCCACCAGCAGAGATCTCCGCCAGGGAGGGCAGCCCCAGCATTTT; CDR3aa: CATSRDLRQGGQPQHF
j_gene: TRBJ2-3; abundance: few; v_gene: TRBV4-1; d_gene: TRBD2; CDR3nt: TGCGCCAGCAGACCCCTAGCGGGACGCACAGATACGCAGTATTTT; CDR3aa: CASRPLAGRTDTQYF
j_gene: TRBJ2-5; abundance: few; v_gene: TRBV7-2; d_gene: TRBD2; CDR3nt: TGTGCCAGCAGCTTAGTTGCGGGGGGGCCTGTATTCGAGACCCAGTACTTC; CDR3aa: CASSLVAGGPVFETQYF
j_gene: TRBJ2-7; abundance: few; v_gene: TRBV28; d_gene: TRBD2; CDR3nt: TGTGCCAGCAGTCTTAGCGGGAGAAACTACGAGCAGTACTTC; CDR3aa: CASSLSGRNYEQYF
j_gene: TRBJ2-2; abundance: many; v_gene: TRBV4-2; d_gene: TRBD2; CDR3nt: TGTGCCAGCAGCCAAGAACCCCGGACTAGCGGGGGGGCTTGGAACACCGGGGAGCTGTTTTTT; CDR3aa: CASSQEPRTSGGAWNTGELFF
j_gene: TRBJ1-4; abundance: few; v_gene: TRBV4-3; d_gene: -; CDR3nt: TGCGCCAGCAGCCGTTTCGCGGGAGAGACTCATGAAAAACTGTTTTTT; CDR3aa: CASSRFAGETHEKLFF
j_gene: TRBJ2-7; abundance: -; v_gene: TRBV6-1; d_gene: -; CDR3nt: TGTGCCAGCAGTGAAGCTCAGGTCGGCTTCCTCTACGAGCAGTACTTC; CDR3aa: CASSEAQVGFLYEQYF
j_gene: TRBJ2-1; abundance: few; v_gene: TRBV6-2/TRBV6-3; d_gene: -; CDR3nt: TGTGCCAGCAGGGGACGGAACCCTTGGGGATACAATGAGCAGTTCTTC; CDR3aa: CASRGRNPWGYNEQFF
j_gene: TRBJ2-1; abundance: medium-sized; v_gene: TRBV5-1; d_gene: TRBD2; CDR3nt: TGCGCCAGCAGCTTGATAGCGGGAGGGCCGCAGCAAGGGCAGTTCTTC; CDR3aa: CASSLIAGGPQQGQFF
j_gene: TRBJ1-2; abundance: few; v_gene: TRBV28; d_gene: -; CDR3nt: TGTGCCAGCAGTCGAGACCGGACCCCCAGCAGAGGCTACACCTTC; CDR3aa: CASSRDRTPSRGYTF
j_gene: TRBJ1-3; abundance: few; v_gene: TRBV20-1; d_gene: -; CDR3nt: TGCAGTGCTAGAGATATCCGGGGCGGGACAACCTCTGGAAACACCATATATTTT; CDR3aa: CSARDIRGGTTSGNTIYF
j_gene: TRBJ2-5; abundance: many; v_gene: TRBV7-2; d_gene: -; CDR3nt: TGTGCCAGCAGCTTAGATGGTGAGACCCAGTACTTC; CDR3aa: CASSLDGETQYF
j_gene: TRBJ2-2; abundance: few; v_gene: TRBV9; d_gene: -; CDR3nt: TGTGCCAGCAGCGTAGCGCCGGACGCGAACACCGGGGAGCTGTTTTTT; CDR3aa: CASSVAPDANTGELFF
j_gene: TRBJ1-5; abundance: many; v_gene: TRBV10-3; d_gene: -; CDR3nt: TGTGCCATCAGTGACGGCCTACCCCATCAGCCCCAGCATTTT; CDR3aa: CAISDGLPHQPQHF
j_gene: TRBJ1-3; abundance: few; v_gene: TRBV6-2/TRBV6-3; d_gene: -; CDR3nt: TGTGCCAGCACTACCGGAGGAAACGCCATATATTTT; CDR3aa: CASTTGGNAIYF
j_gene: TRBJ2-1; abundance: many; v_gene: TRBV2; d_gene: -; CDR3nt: TGTGCCAGCAGTGATTTAACGGGACCTTACAATGAGCAGTTCTTC; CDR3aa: CASSDLTGPYNEQFF
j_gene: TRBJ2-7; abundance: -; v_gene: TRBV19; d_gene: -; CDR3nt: TGTGCCAGTAGTATGGGTTGGGCCCCCTCTGGTTCCGAGCAGTACTTC; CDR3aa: CASSMGWAPSGSEQYF
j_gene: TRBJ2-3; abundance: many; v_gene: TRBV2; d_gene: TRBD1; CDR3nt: TGTGCCAGCAGCCGGGACAGGGGTTCTGATACGCAGTATTTT; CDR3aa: CASSRDRGSDTQYF
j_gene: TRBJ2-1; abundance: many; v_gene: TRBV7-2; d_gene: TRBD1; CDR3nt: TGTGCCAGCAGCTTAGCGGGGACAGGGGGCAAGTACAATGAGCAGTTCTTC; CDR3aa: CASSLAGTGGKYNEQFF
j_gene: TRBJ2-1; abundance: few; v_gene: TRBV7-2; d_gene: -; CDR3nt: TGTGCCAGCAGCTTAGGGGAAGGGCCCTATGAGCAGTTCTTC; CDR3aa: CASSLGEGPYEQFF
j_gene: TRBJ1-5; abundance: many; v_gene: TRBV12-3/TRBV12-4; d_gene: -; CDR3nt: TGTGCCAGCAGTTTAGTAAGGAATCAGCCCCAGCATTTT; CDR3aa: CASSLVRNQPQHF
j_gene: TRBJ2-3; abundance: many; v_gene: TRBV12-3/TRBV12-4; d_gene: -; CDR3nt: TGTGCCAGCAGCCGACCGACAGATACGCAGTATTTT; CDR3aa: CASSRPTDTQYF
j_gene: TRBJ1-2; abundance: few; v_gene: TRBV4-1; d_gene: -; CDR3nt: TGCGCCAGCAGCCAAGGGGGTGAATGGAGCTACACCTTC; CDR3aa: CASSQGGEWSYTF
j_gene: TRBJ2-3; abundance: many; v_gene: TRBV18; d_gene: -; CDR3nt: TGTGCCAGCTCACCACCGTTTCACGGGAGCACAGATACGCAGTATTTT; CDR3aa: CASSPPFHGSTDTQYF
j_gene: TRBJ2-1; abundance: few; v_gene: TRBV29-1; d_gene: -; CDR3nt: TGCAGCGTGCAGGGGGAGGGATACAATGAGCAGTTCTTC; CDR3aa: CSVQGEGYNEQFF
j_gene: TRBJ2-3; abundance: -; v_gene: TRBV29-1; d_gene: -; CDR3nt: TGCAGCGTTGAGCGGGACAGCACAGATACGCAGTATTTT; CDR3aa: CSVERDSTDTQYF
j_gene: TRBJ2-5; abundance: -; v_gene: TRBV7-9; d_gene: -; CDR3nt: TGTGCCAGCAGCGGGATCGGGGCGACCCAGTACTTC; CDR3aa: CASSGIGATQYF
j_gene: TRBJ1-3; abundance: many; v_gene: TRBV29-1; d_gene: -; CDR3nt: TGCAGCGTGGTTCAGAGCTCTGGAAACACCATATATTTT; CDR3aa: CSVVQSSGNTIYF
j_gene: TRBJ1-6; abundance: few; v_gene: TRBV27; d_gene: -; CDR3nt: TGTGCCAGCAGACCAGGGACTCTCTGGTCACCCCTCCACTTT; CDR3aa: CASRPGTLWSPLHF
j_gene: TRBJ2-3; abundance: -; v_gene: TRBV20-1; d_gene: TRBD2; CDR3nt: TGCAGTGCCAGGGGACTAGCGGGAAGCACAGATACGCAGTATTTT; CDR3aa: CSARGLAGSTDTQYF
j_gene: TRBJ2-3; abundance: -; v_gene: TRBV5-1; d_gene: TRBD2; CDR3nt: TGCGCCAGCAGCTTGGTGGCTAGCGGGGGGAAAACGCAGTATTTT; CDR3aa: CASSLVASGGKTQYF
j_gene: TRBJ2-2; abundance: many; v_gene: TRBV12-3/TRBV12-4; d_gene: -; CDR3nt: TGTGCCAGCAGTTTAGGGAGGGGGTCGAGCACCGGGGAGCTGTTTTTT; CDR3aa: CASSLGRGSSTGELFF
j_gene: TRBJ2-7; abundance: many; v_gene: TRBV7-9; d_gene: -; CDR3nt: TGTGCCAGCAGCTATCTGACAGGCTCCTACGAGCAGTACTTC; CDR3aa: CASSYLTGSYEQYF
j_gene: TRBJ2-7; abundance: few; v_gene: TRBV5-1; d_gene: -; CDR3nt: TGCGCCAGCAGCTTATCTGGAACCAGCTCCTACGAGCAGTACTTC; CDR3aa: CASSLSGTSSYEQYF
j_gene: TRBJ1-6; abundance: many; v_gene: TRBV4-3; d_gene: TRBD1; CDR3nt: TGCGCCAGCAGCCAAGGGGGACAGACTAATTCACCCCTCCACTTT; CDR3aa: CASSQGGQTNSPLHF
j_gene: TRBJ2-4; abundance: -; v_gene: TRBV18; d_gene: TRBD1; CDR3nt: TGTGCCAGCTCACCTTCCGGGACAGGATCCGTTCTCTTC; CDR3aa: CASSPSGTGSVLF
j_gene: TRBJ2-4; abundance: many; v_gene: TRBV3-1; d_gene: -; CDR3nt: TGTGCCAGCAGCCAACGACAGGACGGCATTCAGTACTTC; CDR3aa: CASSQRQDGIQYF
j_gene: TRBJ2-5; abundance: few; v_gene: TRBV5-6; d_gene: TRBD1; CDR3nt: TGTGCCAGCAGGCGCCGGGACAGGGGAGAGACCCAGTACTTC; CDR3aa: CASRRRDRGETQYF
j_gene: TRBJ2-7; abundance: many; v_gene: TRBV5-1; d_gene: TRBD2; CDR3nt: TGCGCCAGCAGCATAGGGAGGGAGTACGAGCAGTACTTC; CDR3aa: CASSIGREYEQYF
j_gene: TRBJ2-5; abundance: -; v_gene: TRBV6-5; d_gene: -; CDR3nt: TGTGCCAGCAGTTACTCGCGCGAGACCCAGTGCTTC; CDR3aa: CASSYSRETQCF
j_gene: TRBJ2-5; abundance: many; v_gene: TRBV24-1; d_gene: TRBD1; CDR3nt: TGTGCCACCAGTGCCCGACCAGGACAGGCAGGAAGGTCGCAAGAGACCCAGTACTTC; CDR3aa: CATSARPGQAGRSQETQYF
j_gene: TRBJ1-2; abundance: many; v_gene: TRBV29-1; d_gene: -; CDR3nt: TGCAGCGTTGGGGCTCCTCAGGGTAATGGCTACACCTTC; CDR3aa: CSVGAPQGNGYTF
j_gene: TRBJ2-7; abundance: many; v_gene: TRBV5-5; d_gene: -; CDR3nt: TGTGCCAGCAGCCCGTTCCCCGCCTACGAGCAGTACTTC; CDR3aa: CASSPFPAYEQYF
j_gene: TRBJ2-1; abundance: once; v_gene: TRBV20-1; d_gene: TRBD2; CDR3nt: TGCAGTGCTAGAGAGCGGGGGGAGGACAATGAGCAGTTCTTC; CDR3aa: CSARERGEDNEQFF
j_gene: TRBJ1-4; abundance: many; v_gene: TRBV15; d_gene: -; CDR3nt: TGTGCCACCAGCAGATCCCCCCACAGGGCAACTAATGAAAAACTGTTTTTT; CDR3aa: CATSRSPHRATNEKLFF
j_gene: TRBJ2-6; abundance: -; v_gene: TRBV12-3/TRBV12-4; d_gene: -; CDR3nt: TGTGCCAGCAGTCCGGAGGCCAACGTCCTGACTTTC; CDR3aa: CASSPEANVLTF
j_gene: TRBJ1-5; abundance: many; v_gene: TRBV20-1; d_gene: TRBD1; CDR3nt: TGCAGTGCTAGGGTTGGGACAGGGATTAATCAGCCCCAGCATTTT; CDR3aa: CSARVGTGINQPQHF